The T cell receptor beta chain described here comes from a study of CD8+CD57+ T cells in acquired aplastic anemia. At the level of the study: Sorted CD4+ and CD8+ cells gave a mean 3.2 ug DNA, range roughly 0.18 to 30 ug. Reads per healthy sample averaged approximately 10 million (CD4+) and 11 million to 13 million (CD8+). Findings of the study overall: Twenty-nine shared CD8+ CDR3s appeared highly expressed within patients' immunodominant clones. CD8+ Simpson's diversity in patients was not significantly different from that in controls.

Genomic DNA, serving as template, underwent TCR beta VDJ and CDR3 profiling. TCRdb used MiXCR to reprocess the reads, holding one entry per CDR3 protein. Here the sample spans 150,000 to 200,000 distinct CDR3 sequences, about 47% being singletons. For this clonotype: Its specificity is unknown.

Germline loops: CDR1 LNHDA, CDR2 SQIVND (reference sequence). Trimming removed 5 bases from V and 7 bases from J; junction bases left unmatched: 9. This CDR3 region has 15 residues. Sequenced: sorted CD4+, CD8+, or CD8+CD57+ T cells (not recorded which) from PBMCs. This chain joins TRBV19 and TRBJ1-4; 8 bases agree with TRBD1. The TCR comes from a human donor in good health. CDR3 protein: CASSLLGTGGEKLFF. For the CDR3, the DNA is TGTGCCAGTAGTCTCCTAGGGACAGGTGGTGAAAAACTGTTTTTT.